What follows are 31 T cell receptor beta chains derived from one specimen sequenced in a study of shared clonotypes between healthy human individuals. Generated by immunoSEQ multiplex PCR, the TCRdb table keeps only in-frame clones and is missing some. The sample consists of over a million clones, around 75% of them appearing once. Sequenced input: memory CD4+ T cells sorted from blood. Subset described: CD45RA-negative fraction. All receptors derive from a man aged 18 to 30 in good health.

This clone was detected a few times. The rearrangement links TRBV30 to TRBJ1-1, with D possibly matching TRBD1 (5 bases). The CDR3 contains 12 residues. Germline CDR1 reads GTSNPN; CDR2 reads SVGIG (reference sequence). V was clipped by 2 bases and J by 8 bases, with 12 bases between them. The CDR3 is CAWSLTGHEAFF. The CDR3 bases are TGTGCCTGGAGTCTAACCGGACACGAAGCTTTCTTT.

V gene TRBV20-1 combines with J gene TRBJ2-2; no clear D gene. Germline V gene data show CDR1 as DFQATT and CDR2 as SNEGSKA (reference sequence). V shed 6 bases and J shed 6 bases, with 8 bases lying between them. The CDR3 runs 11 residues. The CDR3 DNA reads TGCAGTGCGGTTTCCGCCGGGGAGCTGTTTTTT. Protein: CSAVSAGELFF.

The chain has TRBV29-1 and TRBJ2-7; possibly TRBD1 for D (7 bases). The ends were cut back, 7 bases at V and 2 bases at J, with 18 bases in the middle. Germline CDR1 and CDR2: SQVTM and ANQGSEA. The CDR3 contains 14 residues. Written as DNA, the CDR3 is TGCAGCGCTACCCCAGGGGGGCTTGCCTACGAGCAGTACTTC. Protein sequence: CSATPGGLAYEQYF.

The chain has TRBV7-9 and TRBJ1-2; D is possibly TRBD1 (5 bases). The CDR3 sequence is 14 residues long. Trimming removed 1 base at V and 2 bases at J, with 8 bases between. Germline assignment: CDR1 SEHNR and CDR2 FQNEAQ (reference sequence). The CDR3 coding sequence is TGTGCCAGCAGCTTAGATGGGGGGAACTATGGCTACACCTTC. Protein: CASSLDGGNYGYTF.

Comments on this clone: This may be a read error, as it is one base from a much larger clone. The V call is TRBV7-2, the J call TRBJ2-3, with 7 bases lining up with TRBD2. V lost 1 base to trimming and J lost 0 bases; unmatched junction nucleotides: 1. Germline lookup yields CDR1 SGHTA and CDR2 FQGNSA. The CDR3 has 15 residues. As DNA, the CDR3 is TGTGCCAGCAGCTTAGGCGGGAGAAGCACAGATACGCAGTATTTT. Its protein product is CASSLGGRSTDTQYF.

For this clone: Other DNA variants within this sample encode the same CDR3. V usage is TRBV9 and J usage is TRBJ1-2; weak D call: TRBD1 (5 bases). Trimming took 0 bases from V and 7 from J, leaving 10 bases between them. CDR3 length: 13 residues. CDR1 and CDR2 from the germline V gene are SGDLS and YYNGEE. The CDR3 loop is CASSVEGVSGYTF. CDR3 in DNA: TGTGCCAGCAGCGTAGAAGGGGTGAGTGGCTACACCTTC.

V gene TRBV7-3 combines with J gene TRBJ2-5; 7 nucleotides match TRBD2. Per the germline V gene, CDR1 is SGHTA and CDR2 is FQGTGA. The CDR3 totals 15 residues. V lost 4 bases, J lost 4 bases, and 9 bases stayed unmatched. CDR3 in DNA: TGTGCCAGCAGCTCCTCGACTAGCTTATCAGAGACCCAGTACTTC. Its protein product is CASSSSTSLSETQYF.

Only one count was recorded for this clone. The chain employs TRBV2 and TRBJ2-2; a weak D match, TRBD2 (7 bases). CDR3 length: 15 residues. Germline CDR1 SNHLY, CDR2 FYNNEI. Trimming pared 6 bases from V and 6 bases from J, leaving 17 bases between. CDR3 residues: CASRRLAGVPGELFF. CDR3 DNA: TGTGCCAGCAGGAGACTAGCAGGGGTTCCCGGGGAGCTGTTTTTT. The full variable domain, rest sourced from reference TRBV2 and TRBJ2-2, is EPEVTQTPSHQVTQMGQEVILRCVPISNHLYFYWYRQILGQKVEFLVSFYNNEISEKSEIFDDQFSVERPDGSNFTLKIRSTKLEDSAMYFCASRRLAGVPGELFFGEGSRLTVL.

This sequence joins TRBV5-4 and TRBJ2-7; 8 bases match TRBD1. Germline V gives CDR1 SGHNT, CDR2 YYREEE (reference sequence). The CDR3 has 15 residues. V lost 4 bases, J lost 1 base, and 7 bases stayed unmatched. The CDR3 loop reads CASSRGQEGSYEQYF. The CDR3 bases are TGTGCCAGCAGCCGGGGACAGGAGGGTTCCTACGAGCAGTACTTC.

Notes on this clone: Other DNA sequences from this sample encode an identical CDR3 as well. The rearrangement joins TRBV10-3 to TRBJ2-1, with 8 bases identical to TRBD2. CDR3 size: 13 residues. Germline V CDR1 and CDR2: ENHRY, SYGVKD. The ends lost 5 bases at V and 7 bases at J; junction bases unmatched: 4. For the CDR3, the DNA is TGTGCCATCAGTCTAGGGACTAGTAATGAGCAGTTCTTC. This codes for CAISLGTSNEQFF.

The CDR3 loop is CASRPRQGAISPLHF. The CDR3 DNA sequence: TGTGCCAGCAGACCCCGACAGGGGGCGATCTCACCCCTCCACTTT. The chain recombines TRBV6-5 with TRBJ1-6, with 10 bases matching TRBD1. The CDR3 totals 15 residues. Germline V gives CDR1 MNHEY, CDR2 SVGAGI. V lost 6 bases to trimming and J lost 10 bases; unmatched junction nucleotides: 9.

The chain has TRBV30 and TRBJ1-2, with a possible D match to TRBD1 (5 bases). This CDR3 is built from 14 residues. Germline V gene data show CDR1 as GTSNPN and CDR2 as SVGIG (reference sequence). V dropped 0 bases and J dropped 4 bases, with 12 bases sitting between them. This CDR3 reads CAWSVGVVGYGYTF. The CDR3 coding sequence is TGTGCCTGGAGTGTGGGGGTGGTAGGCTATGGCTACACCTTC.

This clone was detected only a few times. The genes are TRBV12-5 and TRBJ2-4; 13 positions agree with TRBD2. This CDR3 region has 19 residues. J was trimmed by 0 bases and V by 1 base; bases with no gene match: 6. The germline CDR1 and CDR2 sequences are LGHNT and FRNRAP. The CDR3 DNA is TGTGCTAGTGGTTTGGGGACTAGCGGGAGTAGCCCAGCCAAAAACATTCAGTACTTC. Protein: CASGLGTSGSSPAKNIQYF.

The DNA for the CDR3 is TGTGCCAGCACCCGTGGAGCGGGAGGTATAGATACGCAGTATTTT. Translating it yields CASTRGAGGIDTQYF. This chain uses TRBV5-4 with TRBJ2-3, with 9 bases fitting TRBD2. The CDR3 is 15 amino acids. Germline V lookup: CDR1 SGHNT, CDR2 YYREEE (reference sequence). With V trimmed by 6 bases and J by 5 bases, 10 bases remained unmatched.

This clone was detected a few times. CDR3 sequence: CASKNSGHTIYF. CDR3 coding DNA: TGTGCCAGCAAGAACAGCGGGCACACCATATATTTT. The chain recombines TRBV6-6 with TRBJ1-3; D ambiguous. Trimming shortened V by 7 bases and J by 8 bases, and 12 bases separated the two germline ends. Germline CDR1 reads MNHNY; CDR2 reads SVGAGI (reference sequence). The length of the CDR3 is 12 residues.

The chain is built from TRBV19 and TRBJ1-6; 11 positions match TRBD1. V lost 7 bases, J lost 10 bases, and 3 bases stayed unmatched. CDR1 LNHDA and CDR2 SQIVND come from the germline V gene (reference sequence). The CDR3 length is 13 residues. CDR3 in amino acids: CASTGTGGSPLHF. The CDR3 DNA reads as TGTGCCAGTACCGGGACAGGGGGGTCACCCCTCCACTTT.

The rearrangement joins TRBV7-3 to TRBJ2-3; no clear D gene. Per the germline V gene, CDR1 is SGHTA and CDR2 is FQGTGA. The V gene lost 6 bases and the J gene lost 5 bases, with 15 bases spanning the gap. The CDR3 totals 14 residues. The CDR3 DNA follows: TGTGCCAGCAGTCACAATTTCGTGGGAGATACGCAGTATTTT. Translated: CASSHNFVGDTQYF.

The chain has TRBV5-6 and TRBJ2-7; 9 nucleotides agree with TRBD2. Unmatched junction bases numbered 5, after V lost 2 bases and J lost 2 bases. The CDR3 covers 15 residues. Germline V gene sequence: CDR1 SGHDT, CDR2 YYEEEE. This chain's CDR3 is CASSLLSGGTYEQYF. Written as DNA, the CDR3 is TGTGCCAGCAGCTTACTAAGCGGGGGGACCTACGAGCAGTACTTC. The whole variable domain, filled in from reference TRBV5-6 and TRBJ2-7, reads DAGVTQSPTHLIKTRGQQVTLRCSPKSGHDTVSWYQQALGQGPQFIFQYYEEEERQRGNFPDRFSGHQFPNYSSELNVNALLLGDSALYLCASSLLSGGTYEQYFGPGTRLTVT.

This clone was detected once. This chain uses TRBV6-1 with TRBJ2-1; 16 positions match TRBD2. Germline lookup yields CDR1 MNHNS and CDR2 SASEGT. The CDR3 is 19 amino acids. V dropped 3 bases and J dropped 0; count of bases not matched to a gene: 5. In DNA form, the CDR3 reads TGTGCCAGCAGTGAGGGACTAGCGGGGGGGGGTAGCTCCTACAATGAGCAGTTCTTC. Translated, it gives CASSEGLAGGGSSYNEQFF.

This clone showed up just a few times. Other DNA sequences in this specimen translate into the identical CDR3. CDR3 bases: TGTGCCAGCAGTGCAGGGATGGAGACCCAGTACTTC. Translated, it gives CASSAGMETQYF. The chain is built from TRBV25-1 and TRBJ2-5, with D perhaps TRBD1 (5 bases). Trimming shortened V by 4 bases and J by 5 bases, and 8 bases separated the two germline ends. Germline V CDR1 and CDR2: MGHDK, SYGVNS. CDR3 size: 12 residues.

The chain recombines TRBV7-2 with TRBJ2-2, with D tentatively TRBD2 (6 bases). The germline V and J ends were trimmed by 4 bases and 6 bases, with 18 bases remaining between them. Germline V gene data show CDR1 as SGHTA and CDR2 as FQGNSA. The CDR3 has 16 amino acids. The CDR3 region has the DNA TGTGCCAGCAGCTCCGGGACCCCAGGAGGGGCCGGGGAGCTGTTTTTT. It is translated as CASSSGTPGGAGELFF.

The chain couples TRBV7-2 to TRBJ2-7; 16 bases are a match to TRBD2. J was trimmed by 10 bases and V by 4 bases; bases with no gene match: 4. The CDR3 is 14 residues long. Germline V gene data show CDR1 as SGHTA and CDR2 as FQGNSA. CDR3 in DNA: TGTGCCAGCAGCTCGGGACTAGCGGGAGGGCCCCAGTACTTC. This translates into CASSSGLAGGPQYF.

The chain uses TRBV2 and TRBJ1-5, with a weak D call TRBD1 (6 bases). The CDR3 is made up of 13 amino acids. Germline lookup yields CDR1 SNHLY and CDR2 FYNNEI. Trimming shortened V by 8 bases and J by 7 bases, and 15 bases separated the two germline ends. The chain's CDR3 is CASGRTVLQPQHF. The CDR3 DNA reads TGTGCCAGCGGTAGGACAGTTCTACAGCCCCAGCATTTT.

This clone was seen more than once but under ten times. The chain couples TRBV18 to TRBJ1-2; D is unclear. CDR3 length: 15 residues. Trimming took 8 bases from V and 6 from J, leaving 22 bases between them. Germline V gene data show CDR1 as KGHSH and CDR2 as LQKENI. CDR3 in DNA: TGTGCCAGCGGACTTTCCCTGGGAGGTCGGGATGGCTACACCTTC. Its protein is CASGLSLGGRDGYTF.

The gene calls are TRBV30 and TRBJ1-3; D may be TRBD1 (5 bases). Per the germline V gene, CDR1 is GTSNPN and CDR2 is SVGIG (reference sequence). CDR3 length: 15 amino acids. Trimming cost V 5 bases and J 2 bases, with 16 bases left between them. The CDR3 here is CAWGYGTITGNTIYF. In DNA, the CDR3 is TGTGCCTGGGGCTACGGGACTATCACTGGAAACACCATATATTTT. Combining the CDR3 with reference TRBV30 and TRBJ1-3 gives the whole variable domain SQTIHQWPATLVQPVGSPLSLECTVEGTSNPNLYWYRQAAGRGLQLLFYSVGIGQISSEVPQNLSASRPQDRQFILSSKKLLLSDSGFYLCAWGYGTITGNTIYFGEGSWLTVV.

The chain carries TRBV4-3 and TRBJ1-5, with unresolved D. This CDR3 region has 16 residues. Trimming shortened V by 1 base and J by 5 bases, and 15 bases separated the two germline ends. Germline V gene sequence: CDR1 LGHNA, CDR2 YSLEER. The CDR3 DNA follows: TGCGCCAGCAGCCAAGTTTTAGGGCAGCTCGATCAGCCCCAGCATTTT. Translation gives CASSQVLGQLDQPQHF.

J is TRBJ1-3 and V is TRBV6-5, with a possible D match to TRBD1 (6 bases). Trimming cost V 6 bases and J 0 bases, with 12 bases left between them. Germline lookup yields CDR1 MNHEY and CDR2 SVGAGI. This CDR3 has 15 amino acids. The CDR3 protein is CASRPQGSSGNTIYF. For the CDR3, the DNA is TGTGCCAGCAGACCCCAGGGGAGCTCTGGAAACACCATATATTTT.

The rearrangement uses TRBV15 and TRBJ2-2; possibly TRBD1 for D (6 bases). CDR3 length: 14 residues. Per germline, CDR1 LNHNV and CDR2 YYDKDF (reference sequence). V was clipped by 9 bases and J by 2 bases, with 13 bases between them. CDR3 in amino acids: CATSRGINTGELFF. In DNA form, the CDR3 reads TGTGCCACGTCGAGGGGGATAAACACCGGGGAGCTGTTTTTT.

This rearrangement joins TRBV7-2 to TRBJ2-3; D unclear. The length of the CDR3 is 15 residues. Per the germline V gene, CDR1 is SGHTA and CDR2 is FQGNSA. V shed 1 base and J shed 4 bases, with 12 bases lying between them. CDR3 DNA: TGTGCCAGCAGCTTAGAGGGCCTCCCCGCAGATACGCAGTATTTT. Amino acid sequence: CASSLEGLPADTQYF.

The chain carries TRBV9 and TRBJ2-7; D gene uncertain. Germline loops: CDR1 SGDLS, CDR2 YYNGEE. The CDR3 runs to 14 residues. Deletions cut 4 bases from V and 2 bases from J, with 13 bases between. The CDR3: CASSPVEGTYEQYF. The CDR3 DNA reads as TGTGCCAGCAGCCCCGTCGAAGGTACCTACGAGCAGTACTTC.

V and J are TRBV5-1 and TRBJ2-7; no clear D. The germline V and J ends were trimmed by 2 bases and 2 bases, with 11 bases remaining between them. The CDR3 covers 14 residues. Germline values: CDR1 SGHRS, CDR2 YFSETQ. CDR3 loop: CASSLDNRPYEQYF. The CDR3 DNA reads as TGCGCCAGCAGCTTAGACAACAGACCCTACGAGCAGTACTTC.